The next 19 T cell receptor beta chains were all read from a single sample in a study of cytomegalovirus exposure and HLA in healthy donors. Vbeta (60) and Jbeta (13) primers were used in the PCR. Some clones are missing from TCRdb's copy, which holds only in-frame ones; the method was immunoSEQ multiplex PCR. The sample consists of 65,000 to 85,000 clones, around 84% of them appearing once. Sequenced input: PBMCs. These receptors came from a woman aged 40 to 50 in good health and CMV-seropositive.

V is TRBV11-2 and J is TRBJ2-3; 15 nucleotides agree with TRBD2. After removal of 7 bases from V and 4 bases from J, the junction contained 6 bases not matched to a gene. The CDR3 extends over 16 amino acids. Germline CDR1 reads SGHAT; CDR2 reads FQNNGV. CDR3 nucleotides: TGTGCCAGCACCAAAGGGACTAGCGGGGGGTCAGATACGCAGTATTTT. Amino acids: CASTKGTSGGSDTQYF. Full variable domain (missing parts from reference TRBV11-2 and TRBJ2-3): EAGVAQSPRYKIIEKRQSVAFWCNPISGHATLYWYQQILGQGPKLLIQFQNNGVVDDSQLPKDRFSAERLKGVDSTLKIQPAKLEDSAVYLCASTKGTSGGSDTQYFGPGTRLTVL.

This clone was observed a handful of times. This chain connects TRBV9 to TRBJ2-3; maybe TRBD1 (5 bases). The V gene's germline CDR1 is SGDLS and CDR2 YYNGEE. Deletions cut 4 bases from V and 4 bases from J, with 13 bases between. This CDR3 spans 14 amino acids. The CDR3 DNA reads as TGTGCCAGCAGCTTACTCCAGGGTCCAGATACGCAGTATTTT. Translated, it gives CASSLLQGPDTQYF. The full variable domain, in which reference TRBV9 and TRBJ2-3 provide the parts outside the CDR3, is DSGVTQTPKHLITATGQRVTLRCSPRSGDLSVYWYQQSLDQGLQFLIQYYNGEERAKGNILERFSAQQFPDLHSELNLSSLELGDSALYFCASSLLQGPDTQYFGPGTRLTVL.

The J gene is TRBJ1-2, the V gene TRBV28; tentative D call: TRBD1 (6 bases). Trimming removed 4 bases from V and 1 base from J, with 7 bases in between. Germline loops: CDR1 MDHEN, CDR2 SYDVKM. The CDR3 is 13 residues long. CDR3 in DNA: TGTGCCAGCAGTTCGGGACATAACTATGGCTACACCTTC. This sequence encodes CASSSGHNYGYTF.

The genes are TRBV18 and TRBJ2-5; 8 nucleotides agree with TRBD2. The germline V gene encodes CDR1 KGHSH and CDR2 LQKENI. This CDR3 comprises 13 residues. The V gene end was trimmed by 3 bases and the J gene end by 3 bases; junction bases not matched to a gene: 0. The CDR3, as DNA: TGTGCCAGCTCACCGGGACTAGAAGAGACCCAGTACTTC. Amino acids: CASSPGLEETQYF. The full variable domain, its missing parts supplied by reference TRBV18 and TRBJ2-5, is NAGVMQNPRHLVRRRGQEARLRCSPMKGHSHVYWYRQLPEEGLKFMVYLQKENIIDESGMPKERFSAEFPKEGPSILRIQQVVRGDSAAYFCASSPGLEETQYFGPGTRLLVL.

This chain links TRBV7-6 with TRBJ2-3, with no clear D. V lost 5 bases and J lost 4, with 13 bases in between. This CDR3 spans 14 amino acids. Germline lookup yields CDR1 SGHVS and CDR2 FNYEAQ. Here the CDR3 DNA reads TGTGCCAGCAGCCCCACTCTGGGCGCAGATACGCAGTATTTT. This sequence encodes CASSPTLGADTQYF. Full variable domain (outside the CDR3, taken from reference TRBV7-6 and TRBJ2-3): GAGVSQSPRYKVTKRGQDVALRCDPISGHVSLYWYRQALGQGPEFLTYFNYEAQQDKSGLPNDRFSAERPEGSISTLTIQRTEQRDSAMYRCASSPTLGADTQYFGPGTRLTVL.

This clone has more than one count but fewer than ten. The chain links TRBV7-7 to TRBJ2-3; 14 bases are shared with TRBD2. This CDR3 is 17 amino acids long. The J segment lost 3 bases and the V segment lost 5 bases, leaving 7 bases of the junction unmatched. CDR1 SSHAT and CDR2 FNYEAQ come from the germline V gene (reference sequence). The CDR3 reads CASSPRTSGGLTDTQYF. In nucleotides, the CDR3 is TGTGCCAGCAGCCCAAGGACTAGCGGGGGGCTTACAGATACGCAGTATTTT. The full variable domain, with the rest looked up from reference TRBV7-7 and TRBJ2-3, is GAGVSQSPRYKVTKRGQDVTLRCDPISSHATLYWYQQALGQGPEFLTYFNYEAQPDKSGLPSDRFSAERPEGSISTLTIQRTEQRDSAMYRCASSPRTSGGLTDTQYFGPGTRLTVL.

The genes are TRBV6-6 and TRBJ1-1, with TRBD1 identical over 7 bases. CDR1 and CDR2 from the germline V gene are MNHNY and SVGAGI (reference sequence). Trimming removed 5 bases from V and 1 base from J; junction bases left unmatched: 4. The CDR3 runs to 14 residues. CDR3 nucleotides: TGTGCCAGCAGTCGGGACAGTCAGAACACTGAAGCTTTCTTT. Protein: CASSRDSQNTEAFF.

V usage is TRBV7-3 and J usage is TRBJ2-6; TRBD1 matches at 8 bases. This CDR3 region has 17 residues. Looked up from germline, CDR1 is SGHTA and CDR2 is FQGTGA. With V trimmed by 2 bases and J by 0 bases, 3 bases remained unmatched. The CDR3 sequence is CASSLAGTGSGANVLTF. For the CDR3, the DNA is TGTGCCAGCAGCTTAGCCGGGACAGGCTCTGGGGCCAACGTCCTGACTTTC. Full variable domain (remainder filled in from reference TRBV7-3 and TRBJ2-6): GAGVSQTPSNKVTEKGKYVELRCDPISGHTALYWYRQSLGQGPEFLIYFQGTGAADDSGLPNDRFFAVRPEGSVSTLKIQRTERGDSAVYLCASSLAGTGSGANVLTFGAGSRLTVL.

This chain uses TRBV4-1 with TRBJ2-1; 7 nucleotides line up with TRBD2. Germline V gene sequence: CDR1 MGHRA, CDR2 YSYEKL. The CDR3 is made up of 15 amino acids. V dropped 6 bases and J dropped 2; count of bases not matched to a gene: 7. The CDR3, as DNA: TGCGCCAGCAGTCCTCTAGCGGAAACCTACAATGAGCAGTTCTTC. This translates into CASSPLAETYNEQFF.

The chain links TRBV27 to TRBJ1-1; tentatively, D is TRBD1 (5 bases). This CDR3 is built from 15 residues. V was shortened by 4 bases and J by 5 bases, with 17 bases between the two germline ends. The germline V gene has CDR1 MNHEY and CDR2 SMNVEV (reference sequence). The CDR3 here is CASSSPAGLKTEAFF. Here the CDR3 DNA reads TGTGCCAGCAGTTCCCCGGCGGGGCTTAAAACTGAAGCTTTCTTT.

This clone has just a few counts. CDR3 in DNA: TGCGCCAGCAGCCTAGGGACTAGCGGGACAGATACGCAGTATTTT. Residues: CASSLGTSGTDTQYF. V usage is TRBV23-1 and J usage is TRBJ2-3, with 12 bases lining up with TRBD2. TRBV23-1 is an ORF, with its function uncertain. With V trimmed by 6 bases and J by 3 bases, 4 bases remained unmatched. The CDR3 covers 15 residues.

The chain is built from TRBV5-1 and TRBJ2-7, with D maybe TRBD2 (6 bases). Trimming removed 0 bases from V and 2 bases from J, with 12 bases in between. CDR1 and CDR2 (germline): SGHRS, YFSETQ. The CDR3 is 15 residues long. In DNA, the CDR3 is TGCGCCAGCAGCTTGGAAGGGACTGGAACCTACGAGCAGTACTTC. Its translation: CASSLEGTGTYEQYF.

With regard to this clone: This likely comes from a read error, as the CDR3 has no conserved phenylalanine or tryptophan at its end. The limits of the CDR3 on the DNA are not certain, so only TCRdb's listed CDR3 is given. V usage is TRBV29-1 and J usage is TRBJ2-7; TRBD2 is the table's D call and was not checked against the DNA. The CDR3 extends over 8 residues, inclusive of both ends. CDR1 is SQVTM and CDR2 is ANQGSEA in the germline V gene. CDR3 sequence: CSVGVDSG.

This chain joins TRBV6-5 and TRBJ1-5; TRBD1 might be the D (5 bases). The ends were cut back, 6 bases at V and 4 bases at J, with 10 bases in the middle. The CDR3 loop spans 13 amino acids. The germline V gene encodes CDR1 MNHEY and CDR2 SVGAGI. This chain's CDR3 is CASSQQENQPQHF. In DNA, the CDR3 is TGTGCCAGCAGCCAACAGGAAAATCAGCCCCAGCATTTT.

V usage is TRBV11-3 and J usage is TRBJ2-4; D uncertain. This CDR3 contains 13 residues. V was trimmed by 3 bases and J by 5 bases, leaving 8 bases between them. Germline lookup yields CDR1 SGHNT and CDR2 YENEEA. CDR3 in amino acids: CASSFGGENIQYF. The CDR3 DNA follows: TGTGCCAGCAGCTTTGGCGGTGAAAACATTCAGTACTTC.

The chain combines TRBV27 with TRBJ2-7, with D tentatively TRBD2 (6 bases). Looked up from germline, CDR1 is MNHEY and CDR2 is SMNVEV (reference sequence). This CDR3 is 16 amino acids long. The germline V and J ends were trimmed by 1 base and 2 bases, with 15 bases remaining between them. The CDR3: CASSLLAGGVTYEQYF. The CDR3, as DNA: TGTGCCAGCAGTTTATTGGCCGGGGGTGTAACCTACGAGCAGTACTTC.

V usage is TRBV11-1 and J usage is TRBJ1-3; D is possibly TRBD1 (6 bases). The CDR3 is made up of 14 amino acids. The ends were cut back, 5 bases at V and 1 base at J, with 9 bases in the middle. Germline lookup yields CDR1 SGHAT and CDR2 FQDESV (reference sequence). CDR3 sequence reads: CASSLQGSGNTIYF. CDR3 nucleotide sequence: TGTGCCAGCAGCCTACAGGGTTCTGGAAACACCATATATTTT.

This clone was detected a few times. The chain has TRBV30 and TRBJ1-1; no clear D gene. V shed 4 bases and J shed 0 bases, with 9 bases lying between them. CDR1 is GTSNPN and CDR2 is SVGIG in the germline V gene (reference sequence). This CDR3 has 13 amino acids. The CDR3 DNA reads TGTGCCTGGACCAGACTGATGAACACTGAAGCTTTCTTT. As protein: CAWTRLMNTEAFF.

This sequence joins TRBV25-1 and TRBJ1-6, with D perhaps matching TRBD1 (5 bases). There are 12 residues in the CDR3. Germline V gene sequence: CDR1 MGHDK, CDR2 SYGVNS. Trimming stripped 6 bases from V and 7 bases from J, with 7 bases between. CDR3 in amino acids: CASRGQNSPLHF. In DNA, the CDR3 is TGTGCCAGCAGGGGGCAGAATTCACCCCTCCACTTT.